This T cell receptor beta chain was obtained from a study of technical replicates of blood from four donors. J was trimmed by 5 bases and V by 6 bases; bases with no gene match: 5. CDR3 length: 15 amino acids. Germline V gives CDR1 MGHRA, CDR2 YSYEKL. The assay was immunoSEQ multiplex PCR, and TCRdb's table has in-frame clones only and misses some. This table has some 77,000 clones, 96% appearing once. The chain joins TRBV4-1 to TRBJ2-3; 13 bases line up with TRBD2. This clonotype originated in a human donor in good health. Input material: T cells isolated from PBMCs. DNA of the CDR3: TGCGCCAGCAGGAGGACTAGCGGGAGTATAGATACGCAGTATTTT. This translates into CASRRTSGSIDTQYF.